The rows below give T cell receptor beta chains drawn from one sample of a study of Ad26.COV2.S vaccination and SARS-CoV-2 variants. Produced via immunoSEQ multiplex PCR; TCRdb's table is partial and in-frame only. The repertoire holds approximately 360,000 clones, about 83% seen once, with roughly 7.4% in the top ten. This specimen consisted of peripheral blood, obtained in a trial of Ad26.COV2.S vaccine versus placebo. These receptors originate from a person between 18 and 65 years old who received the Ad26.COV2.S COVID-19 vaccine or a placebo. CDR3s include the opening cysteine and the closing phenylalanine or tryptophan. A D gene is named only where the DNA matches it firmly. Size is stated for part of the rows, as once, few or many counts, or as a class when the clone is expanded.

J gene | CDR3 length | V gene | D gene | clone size | CDR3 protein | CDR3 DNA
TRBJ2-2 | 13 | TRBV9 | . | . | CASSVEGTGELFF | TGTGCCAGCAGCGTAGAAGGCACCGGGGAGCTGTTTTTT
TRBJ1-2 | 13 | TRBV2 | . | . | CASSMQGNYGYTF | TGTGCCAGCAGTATGCAGGGGAACTATGGCTACACCTTC
TRBJ1-1 | 13 | TRBV5-4 | . | . | CASSLERVTEAFF | TGTGCCAGCAGCTTGGAAAGAGTCACTGAAGCTTTCTTT
TRBJ2-6 | 17 | TRBV19 | TRBD1 | . | CASSSYHRGSGANVLTF | TGTGCCAGTAGTTCCTACCACAGGGGCTCTGGGGCCAACGTCCTGACTTTC
TRBJ2-1 | 15 | TRBV7-3 | . | . | CASSPIGAAYNEQFF | TGTGCCAGCAGCCCTATCGGAGCGGCATACAATGAGCAGTTCTTC
TRBJ1-2 | 15 | TRBV18 | TRBD1 | once | CASSVLDRGRDGYTF | TGTGCCAGCTCAGTACTGGACAGGGGGCGCGATGGCTACACCTTC
TRBJ2-7 | 14 | TRBV5-5 | TRBD2 | . | CASRGGLADYEQYF | TGTGCCAGCAGAGGGGGACTAGCGGACTACGAGCAGTACTTC
TRBJ1-1 | 17 | TRBV19 | . | . | CASSIITSWRLDTEAFF | TGTGCCAGTAGTATAATTACTTCCTGGAGATTGGACACTGAAGCTTTCTTT
TRBJ2-5 | 15 | TRBV14 | . | . | CASSQDLGPGETQYF | TGTGCCAGCAGCCAAGATCTTGGACCGGGGGAGACCCAGTACTTC
TRBJ2-1 | 15 | TRBV6-5 | . | . | CASSYSGTPGRKTVF | TGTGCCAGCAGTTACTCCGGGACCCCCGGGAGAAAGACGGTCTTC
TRBJ2-7 | 11 | TRBV12-3/TRBV12-4 | . | . | CASSLGTEQYF | TGTGCCAGCAGTTTAGGGACCGAGCAGTACTTC
TRBJ2-1 | 20 | TRBV14 | TRBD2 | . | CASSANPGLAGGRSYNEQFF | TGTGCCAGCAGCGCGAATCCGGGACTAGCGGGGGGCCGATCCTACAATGAGCAGTTCTTC
TRBJ2-4 | 13 | TRBV30 | TRBD1 | . | CAWRTGGLNIQYF | TGTGCCTGGAGGACAGGGGGATTGAACATTCAGTACTTC
TRBJ1-2 | 14 | TRBV4-1 | TRBD1 | once | CASSPPGQPYGYTF | TGCGCCAGCAGCCCGCCGGGACAGCCCTATGGCTACACCTTC
TRBJ1-3 | 16 | TRBV6-5 | . | . | CASSYAAGVSGNTIYF | TGTGCCAGCAGTTACGCGGCAGGGGTCTCTGGAAACACCATATATTTT
TRBJ2-7 | 15 | TRBV5-6 | . | . | CASSYGGSPSYEQYF | TGTGCCAGCAGCTACGGAGGGAGCCCCTCCTACGAGCAGTACTTC
TRBJ1-6 | 15 | TRBV9 | . | once | CASSVGAGWNSPLHF | TGTGCCAGCAGCGTAGGGGCAGGGTGGAATTCACCCCTCCACTTT
TRBJ1-6 | 15 | TRBV2 | . | few | CAIILRSSYNSPLHF | TGTGCCATAATCCTCCGCAGCTCCTATAATTCACCCCTCCACTTT
TRBJ2-3 | 14 | TRBV7-2 | TRBD2 | . | CAVKAGGHTDTQYF | TGTGCCGTCAAGGCGGGGGGGCACACAGATACGCAGTATTTT
TRBJ1-3 | 15 | TRBV4-2 | . | . | CASSQDPGIGNTIYF | TGTGCCAGCAGCCAAGATCCCGGGATAGGAAACACCATATATTTT
TRBJ2-3 | 14 | TRBV10-2 | TRBD2 | . | CASSPSGRGNTQYF | TGCGCCAGCAGCCCTAGCGGGAGGGGGAATACGCAGTATTTT
TRBJ1-4 | 16 | TRBV3-1/TRBV3-2 | TRBD1 | . | CASSQEPGQGKGKLFF | TGTGCCAGCAGCCAGGAACCGGGACAGGGAAAGGGGAAACTGTTTTTT
TRBJ1-2 | 12 | TRBV9 | . | once | CASSGSWAGYTF | TGTGCCAGCAGCGGGAGCTGGGCTGGCTACACCTTC
TRBJ2-7 | 14 | TRBV19 | . | . | CASSNVGGSYGQYF | TGTGCCAGTAGTAATGTGGGTGGGTCCTACGGGCAGTACTTC
TRBJ1-6 | 15 | TRBV6-6 | TRBD1 | many | CASSFGTGGGSPLHF | TGTGCCAGCAGTTTCGGGACAGGGGGGGGTTCACCCCTCCACTTT
TRBJ1-1 | 13 | TRBV4-2 | TRBD1 | . | CASSQGGQVEAFF | TGTGCCAGCAGCCAAGGGGGACAGGTTGAAGCTTTCTTT
TRBJ1-6 | 17 | TRBV18 | . | . | CASSQPLSNQPNSPLHF | TGTGCCAGCTCACAGCCTCTCTCAAACCAACCAAATTCACCCCTCCACTTT
TRBJ2-3 | 13 | TRBV4-3 | . | . | CASSQRTEDTQYF | TGCGCCAGCAGCCAAAGGACCGAAGATACGCAGTATTTT
TRBJ2-7 | 13 | TRBV7-8 | . | . | CASSVTWGYEQYF | TGTGCCAGCAGCGTTACCTGGGGCTACGAGCAGTACTTC
TRBJ2-7 | 15 | TRBV4-1 | TRBD1 | . | CASSQVGGQGREQYF | TGCGCCAGCAGCCAAGTAGGGGGACAGGGAAGGGAGCAGTACTTC
TRBJ1-2 | 13 | TRBV18 | . | . | CASSPDKTYGYTF | TGTGCCAGCTCACCAGACAAAACATATGGCTACACCTTC
TRBJ1-4 | 18 | TRBV3-1/TRBV3-2 | . | few | CASSQEDRVVATNEKLFF | TGTGCCAGCAGCCAAGAAGATAGGGTAGTTGCAACTAATGAAAAACTGTTTTTT
TRBJ2-2 | 16 | TRBV13 | . | . | CASSFPQEARAGELFF | TGTGCCAGCAGCTTCCCGCAGGAGGCCCGGGCCGGGGAGCTGTTTTTT
TRBJ2-1 | 17 | TRBV4-1 | . | . | CASSQGFAASSYNEQFF | TGCGCCAGCAGCCAAGGGTTTGCGGCAAGCTCCTACAATGAGCAGTTCTTC
TRBJ1-2 | 14 | TRBV3-1/TRBV3-2 | TRBD1 | . | CASSHLGQEGGYTF | TGTGCCAGCAGCCACCTCGGACAGGAGGGGGGCTACACCTTC
TRBJ2-7 | 13 | TRBV7-2 | . | . | CASSLGLSYEQYF | TGTGCCAGCAGCCTGGGACTTTCCTACGAGCAGTACTTC
TRBJ2-7 | 13 | TRBV2 | . | . | CASRQPISYEQYF | TGTGCCAGCAGACAACCAATTTCCTACGAGCAGTACTTC
TRBJ2-7 | 15 | TRBV4-3 | . | . | CASSYNQEAAYEQYF | TGCGCCAGCAGCTATAACCAAGAGGCGGCATACGAGCAGTACTTC
TRBJ2-7 | 13 | TRBV7-9 | . | . | CASSLESPYEQYF | TGTGCCAGCAGCTTAGAGAGCCCCTACGAGCAGTACTTC
TRBJ1-1 | 11 | TRBV12-3/TRBV12-4 | . | . | CASRGFGEAFF | TGTGCCAGCAGGGGATTCGGGGAAGCTTTCTTT
TRBJ1-5 | 14 | TRBV7-9 | . | . | CASSQGFSNQPQHF | TGTGCCAGCAGCCAAGGCTTTAGCAATCAGCCCCAGCATTTT
TRBJ1-1 | 15 | TRBV19 | . | . | CASSPFFGEGTEAFF | TGTGCCAGTAGTCCCTTTTTCGGTGAAGGGACTGAAGCTTTCTTT
TRBJ1-5 | 13 | TRBV6-1 | . | . | CASSDVEGQPQHF | TGTGCCAGCAGTGATGTGGAAGGTCAGCCCCAGCATTTT
TRBJ1-1 | 12 | TRBV6-5 | . | few | CASSLPPWLVLF | TGTGCCAGCTCTCTACCCCCATGGTTAGTGTTGTTT
TRBJ1-1 | 16 | TRBV6-2/TRBV6-3 | . | . | CASSYPRDTPNTEAFF | TGTGCCAGCAGTTACCCAAGAGACACCCCGAACACTGAAGCTTTCTTT
TRBJ1-1 | 13 | TRBV10-3 | . | once | CANQNRPGTEAFF | TGTGCCAACCAAAACAGGCCGGGCACTGAAGCTTTCTTT
TRBJ2-7 | 18 | TRBV9 | . | . | CASSVGSRSGGGQGEQYF | TGTGCCAGCAGCGTAGGCTCTAGGTCAGGAGGGGGCCAGGGTGAGCAGTACTTC
TRBJ1-2 | 15 | TRBV5-1 | . | few | CASSPSGQNVYGYTF | TGCGCCAGCAGTCCCTCGGGGCAGAACGTCTATGGCTACACCTTC
TRBJ1-1 | 15 | TRBV11-3 | . | . | CASTSGVGPNTEAFF | TGTGCCAGCACCTCCGGGGTGGGACCGAACACTGAAGCTTTCTTT
TRBJ2-7 | 15 | TRBV11-2 | . | . | CASSQGYSTSYEQYF | TGTGCCAGCAGTCAAGGCTATTCAACCTCCTACGAGCAGTACTTC
TRBJ2-1 | 15 | TRBV5-1 | TRBD1 | once | CASSLQQGAGYEQFF | TGCGCCAGCAGCTTACAACAGGGGGCCGGGTATGAGCAGTTCTTC
TRBJ1-6 | 15 | TRBV5-6 | TRBD1 | once | CASSLYGQGNSPLHF | TGTGCCAGCAGCTTGTATGGACAGGGAAATTCACCCCTCCACTTT
TRBJ2-5 | 16 | TRBV18 | . | . | CASSPPYGSTQETQYF | TGTGCCAGCTCACCACCGTACGGGAGTACACAAGAGACCCAGTACTTC